This is a list of T cell receptor beta chains from one sample in a study of shared clonotypes between healthy human individuals. TCRdb keeps only in-frame clones here, not all; method: immunoSEQ multiplex PCR. The sample carries some 2,100,000 clones, around 93% recorded once. Source material: naive CD8+ T cells from PBMCs. These receptors came from a man aged 18-30 years in good health. Some clones in this sample may be carry-over from other donors' samples. CDR3s include the opening cysteine and the closing phenylalanine or tryptophan. D genes are given only for firm matches. The size entry is marked missing in some rows and otherwise reads once, few, many or a size class.

CDR3aa: CASSTRRDFRGYTF
CDR3nt: TGTGCCAGTAGTACCCGCAGGGACTTTCGCGGCTACACCTTC
j_gene: TRBJ1-2
d_gene: -
v_gene: TRBV19
abundance: -

CDR3aa: CASSLPEGDTQYF
CDR3nt: TGTGCCAGCAGTCTCCCCGAGGGGGATACGCAGTATTTT
j_gene: TRBJ2-3
d_gene: -
v_gene: TRBV6-5
abundance: -

CDR3aa: CASSFNGGADGYTF
CDR3nt: TGTGCCAGCAGCTTTAATGGAGGGGCGGATGGCTACACCTTC
j_gene: TRBJ1-2
d_gene: -
v_gene: TRBV5-4
abundance: once

CDR3aa: CASSGQGFHEQYF
CDR3nt: TGTGCCAGCAGCGGACAGGGGTTCCACGAGCAGTACTTC
j_gene: TRBJ2-7
d_gene: TRBD1
v_gene: TRBV28
abundance: -

CDR3aa: CASSPPGYSGNTIYF
CDR3nt: TGTGCCAGCAGTCCCCCTGGTTACTCTGGAAACACCATATATTTT
j_gene: TRBJ1-3
d_gene: -
v_gene: TRBV28
abundance: -

CDR3aa: CASSLTPGGIEAFF
CDR3nt: TGTGCCAGCAGCTTAACGCCAGGGGGAATCGAAGCTTTCTTT
j_gene: TRBJ1-1
d_gene: TRBD1
v_gene: TRBV7-3
abundance: -

CDR3aa: CAISDSTSTDTQYF
CDR3nt: TGTGCCATCAGTGACAGTACCAGCACAGATACGCAGTATTTT
j_gene: TRBJ2-3
d_gene: -
v_gene: TRBV10-3
abundance: -

CDR3aa: CASSVPSYEQYF
CDR3nt: TGTGCCAGCAGCGTCCCCTCCTACGAGCAGTACTTC
j_gene: TRBJ2-7
d_gene: -
v_gene: TRBV11-2
abundance: -

CDR3aa: CASSYIPGSYEQYF
CDR3nt: TGTGCCAGCAGTTACATTCCGGGGTCCTACGAGCAGTACTTC
j_gene: TRBJ2-7
d_gene: -
v_gene: TRBV6-6
abundance: -

CDR3aa: CASSPKGWTSGSSTQYF
CDR3nt: TGTGCCAGCAGCCCTAAGGGGTGGACTAGCGGGAGCTCAACGCAGTATTTT
j_gene: TRBJ2-3
d_gene: TRBD2
v_gene: TRBV9
abundance: -

CDR3aa: CASSRLASGLPDTQYF
CDR3nt: TGTGCCAGCAGCCGTTTGGCTAGCGGGTTACCAGATACGCAGTATTTT
j_gene: TRBJ2-3
d_gene: TRBD2
v_gene: TRBV28
abundance: -

CDR3aa: CASGLGLAGNEQFF
CDR3nt: TGTGCTAGTGGTTTGGGTCTAGCGGGGAATGAGCAGTTCTTC
j_gene: TRBJ2-1
d_gene: TRBD2
v_gene: TRBV12-5
abundance: -

CDR3aa: CASSWGGFYGYTF
CDR3nt: TGTGCCAGCAGTTGGGGGGGCTTCTATGGCTACACCTTC
j_gene: TRBJ1-2
d_gene: -
v_gene: TRBV27
abundance: -

CDR3aa: CASSPWKGLAEQYF
CDR3nt: TGCGCCAGCAGTCCTTGGAAGGGACTAGCGGAGCAGTACTTC
j_gene: TRBJ2-7
d_gene: TRBD2
v_gene: TRBV10-1
abundance: -

CDR3aa: CASSLALRDTEAFF
CDR3nt: TGTGCCAGCAGCTTAGCGCTTAGGGACACTGAAGCTTTCTTT
j_gene: TRBJ1-1
d_gene: -
v_gene: TRBV7-9
abundance: -

CDR3aa: CASTEDRDTYEQYF
CDR3nt: TGTGCCAGCACCGAAGACAGGGACACCTACGAGCAGTACTTC
j_gene: TRBJ2-7
d_gene: TRBD1
v_gene: TRBV28
abundance: -

CDR3aa: CASSLGQGHPYEQYF
CDR3nt: TGTGCCAGCAGCCTAGGACAGGGCCACCCCTACGAGCAGTACTTC
j_gene: TRBJ2-7
d_gene: TRBD1
v_gene: TRBV28
abundance: -

CDR3aa: CASSLVQGAIDEQYF
CDR3nt: TGTGCCAGCAGCTTAGTCCAGGGGGCAATCGACGAGCAGTACTTC
j_gene: TRBJ2-7
d_gene: TRBD1
v_gene: TRBV7-8
abundance: -

CDR3aa: CATSGGGYEQYF
CDR3nt: TGTGCCACCAGCGGGGGGGGATACGAGCAGTACTTC
j_gene: TRBJ2-7
d_gene: TRBD2
v_gene: TRBV19
abundance: -

CDR3aa: CASSLILAGAGELFF
CDR3nt: TGTGCCAGCAGCTTAATCCTAGCGGGGGCCGGGGAGCTGTTTTTT
j_gene: TRBJ2-2
d_gene: TRBD2
v_gene: TRBV11-3
abundance: -

CDR3aa: CASSYSRVETQYF
CDR3nt: TGTGCCAGCAGTTACTCGCGGGTGGAGACCCAGTACTTC
j_gene: TRBJ2-5
d_gene: -
v_gene: TRBV6-6
abundance: -

CDR3aa: CASSGGSGRARTDTQYF
CDR3nt: TGTGCCAGCAGCGGTGGTAGCGGGAGGGCCCGCACAGATACGCAGTATTTT
j_gene: TRBJ2-3
d_gene: TRBD2
v_gene: TRBV9
abundance: -

CDR3aa: CASSSAGAEAFF
CDR3nt: TGCGCCAGCAGCTCCGCGGGGGCTGAAGCTTTCTTT
j_gene: TRBJ1-1
d_gene: -
v_gene: TRBV5-1
abundance: -

CDR3aa: CASSVARTGYEQYF
CDR3nt: TGTGCCAGCAGCGTAGCTCGGACAGGGTACGAGCAGTACTTC
j_gene: TRBJ2-7
d_gene: TRBD1
v_gene: TRBV9
abundance: -

CDR3aa: CASKASGRVNQETQYF
CDR3nt: TGTGCCAGCAAAGCTAGCGGGAGGGTTAATCAAGAGACCCAGTACTTC
j_gene: TRBJ2-5
d_gene: TRBD2
v_gene: TRBV2
abundance: -

CDR3aa: CASSFYSGFSTGELFF
CDR3nt: TGTGCCAGCAGTTTTTATTCAGGGTTTAGCACCGGGGAGCTGTTTTTT
j_gene: TRBJ2-2
d_gene: -
v_gene: TRBV27
abundance: -

CDR3aa: CASRTLGQGIRGEKLFF
CDR3nt: TGTGCCAGCAGGACCCTGGGACAGGGGATAAGAGGTGAAAAACTGTTTTTT
j_gene: TRBJ1-4
d_gene: TRBD1
v_gene: TRBV2
abundance: -

CDR3aa: CASSLRDRDGYTF
CDR3nt: TGTGCCAGCAGTTTAAGGGACAGGGACGGCTACACCTTC
j_gene: TRBJ1-2
d_gene: TRBD1
v_gene: TRBV28
abundance: -

CDR3aa: CAISQTSGISNEQFF
CDR3nt: TGTGCCATCAGCCAAACTAGCGGGATTAGCAATGAGCAGTTCTTC
j_gene: TRBJ2-1
d_gene: TRBD2
v_gene: TRBV10-3
abundance: -

CDR3aa: CASGTGYQETQYF
CDR3nt: TGTGCCAGCGGGACGGGGTACCAAGAGACCCAGTACTTC
j_gene: TRBJ2-5
d_gene: -
v_gene: TRBV5-6
abundance: -

CDR3aa: CASSIRQGTGYTF
CDR3nt: TGTGCCAGTAGTATTCGTCAGGGGACGGGCTACACCTTC
j_gene: TRBJ1-2
d_gene: -
v_gene: TRBV19
abundance: -

CDR3aa: CASSKNNEQFF
CDR3nt: TGCGCCAGCTCGAAGAACAATGAGCAGTTCTTC
j_gene: TRBJ2-1
d_gene: -
v_gene: TRBV4-1
abundance: -

CDR3aa: CASSRGQFYEQYF
CDR3nt: TGTGCCAGCAGTCGGGGACAGTTCTACGAGCAGTACTTC
j_gene: TRBJ2-7
d_gene: TRBD1
v_gene: TRBV27
abundance: -

CDR3aa: CASSPWESSRTAYNEQFF
CDR3nt: TGTGCCAGCAGCCCCTGGGAGAGTTCGCGGACCGCCTACAATGAGCAGTTCTTC
j_gene: TRBJ2-1
d_gene: -
v_gene: TRBV28
abundance: -

CDR3aa: CASSFQTGTGPETQYF
CDR3nt: TGTGCCAGCAGTTTTCAGACCGGGACAGGGCCAGAGACCCAGTACTTC
j_gene: TRBJ2-5
d_gene: TRBD1
v_gene: TRBV27
abundance: -

CDR3aa: CASSIVSGVPQETQYF
CDR3nt: TGTGCCAGTAGTATAGTCAGCGGGGTGCCCCAAGAGACCCAGTACTTC
j_gene: TRBJ2-5
d_gene: TRBD2
v_gene: TRBV19
abundance: -

CDR3aa: CASSQSLGFLAPGANVLTF
CDR3nt: TGTGCCAGCAGCCAATCGTTGGGATTTCTAGCTCCGGGGGCCAACGTCCTGACTTTC
j_gene: TRBJ2-6
d_gene: -
v_gene: TRBV28
abundance: -

CDR3aa: CASSLGGTGGNQPQHF
CDR3nt: TGTGCCAGCAGCCTCGGAGGGACAGGGGGCAATCAGCCCCAGCATTTT
j_gene: TRBJ1-5
d_gene: TRBD1
v_gene: TRBV7-8
abundance: -

CDR3aa: CASSPRGEQYF
CDR3nt: TGTGCCAGCAGTCCCCGCGGGGAGCAGTACTTC
j_gene: TRBJ2-7
d_gene: -
v_gene: TRBV2
abundance: -

CDR3aa: CASSPRTSLIHEQYF
CDR3nt: TGCGCCAGCAGCCCTAGGACTAGCCTTATCCACGAGCAGTACTTC
j_gene: TRBJ2-7
d_gene: TRBD2
v_gene: TRBV4-1
abundance: -

CDR3aa: CASTPSALLQTYEQYF
CDR3nt: TGTGCCAGCACCCCGTCCGCCCTACTTCAGACGTACGAGCAGTACTTC
j_gene: TRBJ2-7
d_gene: -
v_gene: TRBV2
abundance: -

CDR3aa: CASSVGSSSTDTQYF
CDR3nt: TGTGCCAGCAGCGTCGGTTCTTCTAGCACAGATACGCAGTATTTT
j_gene: TRBJ2-3
d_gene: -
v_gene: TRBV9
abundance: -

CDR3aa: CASSERGRGRNTIYF
CDR3nt: TGTGCCAGCAGTGAACGGGGCAGGGGCAGGAACACCATATATTTT
j_gene: TRBJ1-3
d_gene: -
v_gene: TRBV2
abundance: -

CDR3aa: CASTLEGNTIYF
CDR3nt: TGCGCCAGCACCTTGGAGGGAAACACCATATATTTT
j_gene: TRBJ1-3
d_gene: -
v_gene: TRBV4-1
abundance: -

CDR3aa: CASSQRLAGEEDTQYF
CDR3nt: TGCGCCAGCAGCCAACGACTAGCGGGAGAGGAAGATACGCAGTATTTT
j_gene: TRBJ2-3
d_gene: TRBD2
v_gene: TRBV5-1
abundance: -

CDR3aa: CASSGLWFAGELFF
CDR3nt: TGTGCCAGTAGTGGGCTTTGGTTCGCCGGGGAGCTGTTTTTT
j_gene: TRBJ2-2
d_gene: -
v_gene: TRBV19
abundance: -

CDR3aa: CASSLGGALEQYF
CDR3nt: TGCGCCAGCAGCTTGGGAGGGGCCCTCGAGCAGTACTTC
j_gene: TRBJ2-7
d_gene: -
v_gene: TRBV5-1
abundance: -